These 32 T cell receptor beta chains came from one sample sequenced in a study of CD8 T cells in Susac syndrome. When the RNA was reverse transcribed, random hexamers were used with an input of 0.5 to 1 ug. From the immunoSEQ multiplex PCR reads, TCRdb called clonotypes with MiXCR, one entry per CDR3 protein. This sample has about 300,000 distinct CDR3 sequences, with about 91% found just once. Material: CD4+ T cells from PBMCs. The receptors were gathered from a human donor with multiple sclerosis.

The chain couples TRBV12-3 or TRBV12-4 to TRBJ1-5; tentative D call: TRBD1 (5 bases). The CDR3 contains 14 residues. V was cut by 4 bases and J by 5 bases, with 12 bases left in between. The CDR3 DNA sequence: TGTGCCAGCAGTTCCGACAGTTTTTATCAGCCCCAGCATTTT. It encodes CASSSDSFYQPQHF.

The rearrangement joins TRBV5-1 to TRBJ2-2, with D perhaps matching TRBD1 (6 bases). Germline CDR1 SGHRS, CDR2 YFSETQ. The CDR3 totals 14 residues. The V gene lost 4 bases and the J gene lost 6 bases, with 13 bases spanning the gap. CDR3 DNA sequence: TGCGCCAGCAGCCCAACACCAGGGGCCGGGGAGCTGTTTTTT. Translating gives CASSPTPGAGELFF.

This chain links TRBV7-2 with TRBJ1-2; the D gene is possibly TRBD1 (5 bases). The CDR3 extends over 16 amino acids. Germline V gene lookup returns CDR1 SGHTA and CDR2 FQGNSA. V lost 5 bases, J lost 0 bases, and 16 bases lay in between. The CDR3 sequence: CASSPTPRQSNYGYTF. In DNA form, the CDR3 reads TGTGCCAGCAGCCCTACGCCACGACAGTCTAACTATGGCTACACCTTC.

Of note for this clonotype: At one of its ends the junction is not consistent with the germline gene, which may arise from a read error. CDR3 region: CASSLRDGASIRF. CDR3 coding DNA: TGTGCCAGCAGCCTCCGGGACGGAGCTTCTATTCGCTTC. V usage is TRBV11-1 and J usage is TRBJ1-2, with a possible D match to TRBD1 (5 bases). The CDR3 loop spans 13 amino acids. Germline V gene sequence: CDR1 SGHAT, CDR2 FQDESV (reference sequence).

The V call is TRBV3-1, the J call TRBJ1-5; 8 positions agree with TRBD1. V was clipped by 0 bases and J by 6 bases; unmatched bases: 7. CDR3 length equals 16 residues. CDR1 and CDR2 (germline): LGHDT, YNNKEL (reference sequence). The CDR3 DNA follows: TGTGCCAGCAGCCAAGATTCGCAGGGGGCTAGTCAGCCCCAGCATTTT. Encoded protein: CASSQDSQGASQPQHF.

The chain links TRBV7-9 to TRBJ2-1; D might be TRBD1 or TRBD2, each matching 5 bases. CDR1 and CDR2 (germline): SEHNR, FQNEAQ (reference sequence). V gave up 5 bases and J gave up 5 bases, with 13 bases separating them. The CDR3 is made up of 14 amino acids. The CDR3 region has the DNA TGTGCCAGCAGCGCCCCCGGGACCCACAATGAGCAGTTCTTC. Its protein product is CASSAPGTHNEQFF.

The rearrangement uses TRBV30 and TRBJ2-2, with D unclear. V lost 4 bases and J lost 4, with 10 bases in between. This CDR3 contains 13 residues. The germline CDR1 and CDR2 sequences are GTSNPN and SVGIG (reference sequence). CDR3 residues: CAWMGSFTGELFF. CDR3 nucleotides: TGTGCCTGGATGGGGTCCTTCACCGGGGAGCTGTTTTTT.

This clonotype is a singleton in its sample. Here the CDR3 DNA reads TGTGCCAGCAGCTTACACCTCGGCGTGGGCACTGAAGCTTTCTTT. It codes for CASSLHLGVGTEAFF. The chain carries TRBV7-9 and TRBJ1-1; D is unresolved. Trimming cost V 2 bases and J 4 bases, with 14 bases left between them. The germline gives CDR1 SEHNR, CDR2 FQNEAQ (reference sequence). The CDR3 loop spans 15 amino acids. Using reference TRBV7-9 and TRBJ1-1 for the parts outside the CDR3, the full variable domain is DTGVSQNPRHKITKRGQNVTFRCDPISEHNRLYWYRQTLGQGPEFLTYFQNEAQLEKSRLLSDRFSAERPKGSFSTLEIQRTEQGDSAMYLCASSLHLGVGTEAFFGQGTRLTVV.

CDR3 nucleotides: TGCGCCAGCAGCCAAGGTGGGACTAGCGTCACTCAGGGGGAGCAGTACTTC. Its translation: CASSQGGTSVTQGEQYF. The chain combines TRBV4-3 with TRBJ2-7; 10 nucleotides line up with TRBD2. This CDR3 comprises 17 residues. Germline values: CDR1 LGHNA, CDR2 YSLEER. Germline trimming cut 1 base from V and 7 bases from J; bases unmatched to any gene: 13.

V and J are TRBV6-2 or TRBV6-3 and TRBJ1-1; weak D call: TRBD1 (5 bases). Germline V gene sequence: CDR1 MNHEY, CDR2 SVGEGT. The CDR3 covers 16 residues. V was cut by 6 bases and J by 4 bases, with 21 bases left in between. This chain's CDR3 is CASSDPAGEGSTEAFF. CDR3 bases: TGTGCCAGCAGCGACCCGGCCGGGGAGGGGAGCACTGAAGCTTTCTTT.

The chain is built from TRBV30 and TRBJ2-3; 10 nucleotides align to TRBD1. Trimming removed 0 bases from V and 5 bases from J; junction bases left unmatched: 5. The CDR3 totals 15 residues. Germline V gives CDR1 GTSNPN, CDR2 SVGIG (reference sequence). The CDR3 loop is CAWSVRGTGVDTQYF. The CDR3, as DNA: TGTGCCTGGAGTGTACGAGGGACAGGGGTAGATACGCAGTATTTT.

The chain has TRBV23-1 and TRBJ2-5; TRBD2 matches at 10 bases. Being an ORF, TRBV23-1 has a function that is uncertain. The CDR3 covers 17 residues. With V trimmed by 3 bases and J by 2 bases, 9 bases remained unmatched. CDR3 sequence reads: CASSHPSSGGPQETQYF. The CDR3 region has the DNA TGCGCCAGCAGTCACCCGAGTAGCGGGGGGCCGCAAGAGACCCAGTACTTC.

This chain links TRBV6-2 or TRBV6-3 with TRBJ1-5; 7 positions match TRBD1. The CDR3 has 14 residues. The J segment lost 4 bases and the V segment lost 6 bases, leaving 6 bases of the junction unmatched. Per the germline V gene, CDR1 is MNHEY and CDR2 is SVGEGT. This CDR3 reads CASRNRGENQPQHF. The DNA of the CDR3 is TGTGCCAGCAGGAACAGGGGAGAAAATCAGCCCCAGCATTTT.

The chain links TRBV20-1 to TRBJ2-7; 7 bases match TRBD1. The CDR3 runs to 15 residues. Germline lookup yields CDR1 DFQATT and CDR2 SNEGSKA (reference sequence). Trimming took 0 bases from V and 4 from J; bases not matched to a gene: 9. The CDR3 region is CSARDPRQGEYEQYF. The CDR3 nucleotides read TGCAGTGCTAGAGATCCTAGACAGGGAGAGTACGAGCAGTACTTC.

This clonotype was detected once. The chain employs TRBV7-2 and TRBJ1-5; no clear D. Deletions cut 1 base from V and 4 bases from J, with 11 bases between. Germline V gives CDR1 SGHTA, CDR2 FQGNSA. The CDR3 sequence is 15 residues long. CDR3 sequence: CASSLEGSPNQPQHF. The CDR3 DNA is TGTGCCAGCAGCTTAGAAGGGTCACCTAATCAGCCCCAGCATTTT.

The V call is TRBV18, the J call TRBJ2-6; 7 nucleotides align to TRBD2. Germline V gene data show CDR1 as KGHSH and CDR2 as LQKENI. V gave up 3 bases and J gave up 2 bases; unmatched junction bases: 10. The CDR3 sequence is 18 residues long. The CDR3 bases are TGTGCCAGCTCACCTCCTGGGGGGGACCGACCTGGGGCCAACGTCCTGACTTTC. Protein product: CASSPPGGDRPGANVLTF.

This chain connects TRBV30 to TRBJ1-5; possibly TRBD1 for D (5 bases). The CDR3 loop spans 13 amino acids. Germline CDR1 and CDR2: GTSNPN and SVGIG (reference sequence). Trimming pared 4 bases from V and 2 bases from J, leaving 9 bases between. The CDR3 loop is CAWTPGGNQPQHF. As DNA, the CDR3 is TGTGCCTGGACCCCGGGGGGCAATCAGCCCCAGCATTTT.

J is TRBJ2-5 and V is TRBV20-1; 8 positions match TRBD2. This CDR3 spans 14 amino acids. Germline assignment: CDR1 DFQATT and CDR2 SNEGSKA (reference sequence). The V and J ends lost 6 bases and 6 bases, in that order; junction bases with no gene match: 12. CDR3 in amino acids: CSAERREVGQTQYF. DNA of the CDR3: TGCAGTGCGGAGCGGCGGGAGGTGGGACAGACCCAGTACTTC.

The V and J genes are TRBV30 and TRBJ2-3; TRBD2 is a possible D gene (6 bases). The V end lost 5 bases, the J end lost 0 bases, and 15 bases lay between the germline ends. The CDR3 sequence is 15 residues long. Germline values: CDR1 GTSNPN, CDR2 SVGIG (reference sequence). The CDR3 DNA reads TGTGCCTGGGGGAGGAGGGGCCTAAGCACAGATACGCAGTATTTT. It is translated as CAWGRRGLSTDTQYF.

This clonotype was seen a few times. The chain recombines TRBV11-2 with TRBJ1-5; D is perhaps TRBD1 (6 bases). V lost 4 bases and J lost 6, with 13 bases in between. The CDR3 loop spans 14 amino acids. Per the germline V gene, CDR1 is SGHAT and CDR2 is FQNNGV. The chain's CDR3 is CASSSNRVGQPQHF. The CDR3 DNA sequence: TGTGCCAGCAGCTCTAACAGGGTCGGTCAGCCCCAGCATTTT.

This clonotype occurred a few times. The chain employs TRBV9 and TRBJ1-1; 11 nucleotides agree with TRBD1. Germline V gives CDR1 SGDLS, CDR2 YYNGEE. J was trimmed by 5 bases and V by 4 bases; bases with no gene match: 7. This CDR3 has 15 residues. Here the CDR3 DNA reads TGTGCCAGCAGCCCCCGGACAGGGGGCGGGACTGAAGCTTTCTTT. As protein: CASSPRTGGGTEAFF.

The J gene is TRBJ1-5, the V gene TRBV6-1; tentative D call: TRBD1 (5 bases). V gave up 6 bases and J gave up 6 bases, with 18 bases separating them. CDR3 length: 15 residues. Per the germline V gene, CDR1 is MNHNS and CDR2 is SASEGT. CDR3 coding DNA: TGTGCCAGCAGCGCGGGGGGACTGTCGATTCAGCCCCAGCATTTT. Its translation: CASSAGGLSIQPQHF.

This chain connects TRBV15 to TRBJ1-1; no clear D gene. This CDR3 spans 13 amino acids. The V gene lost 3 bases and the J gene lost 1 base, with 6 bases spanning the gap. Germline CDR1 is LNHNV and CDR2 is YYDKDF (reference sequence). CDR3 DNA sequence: TGTGCCACCAGCAGCCAAGCGAACACTGAAGCTTTCTTT. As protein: CATSSQANTEAFF.

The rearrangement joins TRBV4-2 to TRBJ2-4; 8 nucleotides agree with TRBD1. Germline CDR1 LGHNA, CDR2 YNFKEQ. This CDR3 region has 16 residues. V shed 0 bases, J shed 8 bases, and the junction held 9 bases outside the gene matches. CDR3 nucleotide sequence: TGTGCCAGCAGCCAAGATCGGTGGGGACAGGACTACATTCAGTACTTC. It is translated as CASSQDRWGQDYIQYF.

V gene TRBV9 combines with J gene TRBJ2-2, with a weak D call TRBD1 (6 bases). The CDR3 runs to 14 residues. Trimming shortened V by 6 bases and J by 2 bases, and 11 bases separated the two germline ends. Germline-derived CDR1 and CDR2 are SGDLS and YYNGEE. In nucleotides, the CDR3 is TGTGCCAGCACCCTGGGACAAAACACCGGGGAGCTGTTTTTT. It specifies CASTLGQNTGELFF.

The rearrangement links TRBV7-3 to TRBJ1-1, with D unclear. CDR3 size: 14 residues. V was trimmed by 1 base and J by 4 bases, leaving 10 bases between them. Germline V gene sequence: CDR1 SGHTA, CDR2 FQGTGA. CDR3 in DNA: TGTGCCAGCAGCTTAAGAGCGGGAGCCACTGAAGCTTTCTTT. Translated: CASSLRAGATEAFF.

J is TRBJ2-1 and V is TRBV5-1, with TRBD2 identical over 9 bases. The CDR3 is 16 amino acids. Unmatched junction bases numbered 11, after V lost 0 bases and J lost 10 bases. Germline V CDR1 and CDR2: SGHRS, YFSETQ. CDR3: CASSLDGSGGSREQFF. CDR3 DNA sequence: TGCGCCAGCAGCTTGGATGGTAGCGGGGGAAGTAGGGAGCAGTTCTTC.

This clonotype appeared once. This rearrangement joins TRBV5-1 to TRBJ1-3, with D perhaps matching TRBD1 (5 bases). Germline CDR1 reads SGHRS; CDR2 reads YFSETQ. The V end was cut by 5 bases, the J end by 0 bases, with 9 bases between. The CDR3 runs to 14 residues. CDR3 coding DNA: TGCGCCAGCAGACGACAGAGCTCTGGAAACACCATATATTTT. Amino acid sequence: CASRRQSSGNTIYF.

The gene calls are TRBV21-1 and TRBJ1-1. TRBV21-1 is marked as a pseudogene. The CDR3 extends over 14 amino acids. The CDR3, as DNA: TGTGCCAGCAGCAAAGCCGGGAGGAACACTGAAGCTTTCTTT. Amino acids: CASSKAGRNTEAFF.

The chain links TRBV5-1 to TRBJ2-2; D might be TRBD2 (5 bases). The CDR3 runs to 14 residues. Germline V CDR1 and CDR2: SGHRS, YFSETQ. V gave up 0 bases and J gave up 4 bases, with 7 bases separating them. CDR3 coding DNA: TGCGCCAGCAGCTTGGAGGAGGCCACCGGGGAGCTGTTTTTT. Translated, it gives CASSLEEATGELFF.

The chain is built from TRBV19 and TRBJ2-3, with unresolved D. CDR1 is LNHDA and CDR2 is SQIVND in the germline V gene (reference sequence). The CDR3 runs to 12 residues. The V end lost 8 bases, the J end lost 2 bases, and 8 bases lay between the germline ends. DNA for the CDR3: TGTGCCAGTGCAGGAGACACAGATACGCAGTATTTT. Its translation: CASAGDTDTQYF.

The CDR3 nucleotides read TGTGCCAGCAAGCAATTGCTATCGGGAGTGGCCAATGAGCAGTTCTTC. Translation: CASKQLLSGVANEQFF. The chain links TRBV2 to TRBJ2-1; TRBD2 might be the D (6 bases). This CDR3 region has 16 residues. The ends were cut back, 7 bases at V and 6 bases at J, with 22 bases in the middle. Germline V gives CDR1 SNHLY, CDR2 FYNNEI.